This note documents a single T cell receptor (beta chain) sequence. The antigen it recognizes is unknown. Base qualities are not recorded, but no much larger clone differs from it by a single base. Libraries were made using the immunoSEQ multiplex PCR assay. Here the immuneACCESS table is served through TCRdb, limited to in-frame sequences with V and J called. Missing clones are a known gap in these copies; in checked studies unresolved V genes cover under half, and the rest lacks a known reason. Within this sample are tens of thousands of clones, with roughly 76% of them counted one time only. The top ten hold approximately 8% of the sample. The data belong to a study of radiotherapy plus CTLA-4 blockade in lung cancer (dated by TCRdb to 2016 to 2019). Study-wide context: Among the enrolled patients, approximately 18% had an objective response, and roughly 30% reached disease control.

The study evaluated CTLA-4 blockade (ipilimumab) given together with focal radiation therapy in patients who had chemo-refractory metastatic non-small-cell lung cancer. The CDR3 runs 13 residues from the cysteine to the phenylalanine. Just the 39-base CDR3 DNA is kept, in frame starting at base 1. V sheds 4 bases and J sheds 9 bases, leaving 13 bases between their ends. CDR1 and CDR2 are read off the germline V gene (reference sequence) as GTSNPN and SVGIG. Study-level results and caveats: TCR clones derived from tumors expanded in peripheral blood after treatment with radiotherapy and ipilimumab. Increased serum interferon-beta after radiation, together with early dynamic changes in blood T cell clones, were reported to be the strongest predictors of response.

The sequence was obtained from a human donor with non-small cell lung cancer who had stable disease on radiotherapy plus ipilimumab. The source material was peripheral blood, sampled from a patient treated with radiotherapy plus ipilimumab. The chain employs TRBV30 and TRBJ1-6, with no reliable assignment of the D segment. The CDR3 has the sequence CAWTAEVSSPLHF. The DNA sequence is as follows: TGTGCCTGGACAGCCGAAGTGAGTTCACCCCTCCACTTT.